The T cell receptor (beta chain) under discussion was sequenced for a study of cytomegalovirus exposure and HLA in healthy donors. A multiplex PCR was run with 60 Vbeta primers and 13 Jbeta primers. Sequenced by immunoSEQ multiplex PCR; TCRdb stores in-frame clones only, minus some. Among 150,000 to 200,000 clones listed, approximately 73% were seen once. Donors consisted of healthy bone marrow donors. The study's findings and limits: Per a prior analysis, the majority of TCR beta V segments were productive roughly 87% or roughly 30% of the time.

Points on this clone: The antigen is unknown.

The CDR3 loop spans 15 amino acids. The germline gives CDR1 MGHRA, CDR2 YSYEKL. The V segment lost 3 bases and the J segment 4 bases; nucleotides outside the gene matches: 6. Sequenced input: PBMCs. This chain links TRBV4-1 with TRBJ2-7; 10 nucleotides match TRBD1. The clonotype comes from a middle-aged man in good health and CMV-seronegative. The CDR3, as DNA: TGCGCCAGCAGCCAGATGACAGGGGGCAGGTACGAGCAGTACTTC. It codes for CASSQMTGGRYEQYF.